The rows below give T cell receptor beta chains drawn from one sample of a study of blood T cells in healthy people across ages. MiXCR was run by TCRdb on the 5' RACE reads, yielding one entry per CDR3 protein. This table holds hundreds of thousands of distinct CDR3 sequences, about 42% found once. Sequenced sample: blood. The origin of the receptors is a woman in her sixties or seventies in good health. Both conserved end residues are part of each CDR3.

TRBV30 CAWSGESGTQYF
TRBV20-1 CSASSGDNNEQFF
TRBV29-1 CSVAFLAQPKETQYF
TRBV12-3/TRBV12-4 CASSSTGGGYNEQFF
TRBV4-2 CASSQEGRLSFRNTEAFF
TRBV12-3/TRBV12-4 CTSSLDGQGWGGYTF
TRBV4-2 CASSQDRGGAGGYTF
TRBV6-1 CASSEASGVYEQYF
TRBV29-1 CSVAGQESSYEQYF
TRBV7-2 CASSLPFGTRYEQYF
TRBV20-1 CSASDPGGPNEQFF
TRBV11-1 CASSFGTLYQETQYF
TRBV9 CASSARGGTNEKLFF
TRBV2 CASRRQGRADTQYF
TRBV6-6 CASTWDRGSYEQYF